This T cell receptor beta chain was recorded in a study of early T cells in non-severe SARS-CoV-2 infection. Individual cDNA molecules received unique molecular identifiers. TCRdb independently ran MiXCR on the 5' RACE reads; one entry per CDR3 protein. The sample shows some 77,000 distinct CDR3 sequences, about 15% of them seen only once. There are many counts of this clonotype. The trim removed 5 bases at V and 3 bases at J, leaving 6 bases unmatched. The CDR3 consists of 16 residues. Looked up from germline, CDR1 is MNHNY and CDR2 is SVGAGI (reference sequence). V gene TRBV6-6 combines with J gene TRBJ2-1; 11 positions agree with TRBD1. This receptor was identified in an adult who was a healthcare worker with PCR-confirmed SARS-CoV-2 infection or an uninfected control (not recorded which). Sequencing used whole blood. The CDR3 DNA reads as TGTGCCAGCAGTCTACCGGGGACAGGGGGCTACAATGAGCAGTTCTTC. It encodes CASSLPGTGGYNEQFF.